This T cell receptor (beta chain) emerged from a study of regulatory T cells in long-lasting Graves disease (dated by TCRdb to 2020 to 2023). Regarding the study in general: Persistent Graves' disease meant more than 5 years of antithyroid drug treatment with TSH receptor autoantibodies that stayed positive. The study took place in China and was registered as a clinical trial. TCR sequencing covered about 13 persistent and some 20 newly diagnosed Graves' disease patients, 33 samples in total. This study used TCR sequencing and RNA sequencing of peripheral blood to compare persistent Graves' disease patients against newly diagnosed Graves' disease patients. In the clinical cohort, patients with persistent Graves' disease had used antithyroid drugs for an average of about 9.4 years. What the work shows at the level of the full study, not this receptor alone: As a limitation, the authors acknowledged that the small sample size may reduce accuracy. Persistent Graves' disease patients showed lower TCR Shannon entropy and fewer highly expanded clones than newly diagnosed patients, suggesting clonal expansion. Only peripheral blood was studied, because thyroid tissue, the primary lesion, was inaccessible. Sequencing and analysis were limited to the TCR beta chain. Patients with persistent disease shared more public clonotypes (over 2,500) than newly diagnosed patients did (approximately 1,000).

Libraries were built with multiplex PCR. Sequencer: Illumina HiSeq 4000. CDR3 regions were amplified by Arm-PCR with iRepertoire HTBI primers to construct TCR beta libraries. Before sequencing, the PCR products underwent gel purification. On the study's bioinformatics: Across samples, some 62 TRBV and roughly 15 TRBJ segments were identified and used for gene usage analysis of CDR3 amino acid clonotypes. Filtered high-quality paired reads were merged into contigs using COPE and FqMerger. Contigs were aligned with BLAST to IMGT TRBV, TRBD and TRBJ reference genes, and CDR3 was defined per IMGT. Clonotypes above 0.1% frequency were classified as highly expanded clones. Shannon entropy served as the measure of repertoire diversity, while the Gini coefficient captured V-J evenness. Clonotypes shared by more than one individual were considered public. The public sequencing data were trimmed at Q25 with fastp and processed into clonotypes with MiXCR by TCRdb, which kept only in-frame beta chains. Rows matching on CDR3 protein sequence are summarized as one entry with the most common DNA and genes. TCRdb's processing, not the study's, gives the V and J calls here. Present in this sample are a few hundred thousand distinct CDR3 sequences, about 23% of which were seen just once. Less than 30% of the sample comes from the top ten.

The sample's time point label, in plain terms: persistent/refractory GD, antithyroid drugs over 5 years with positive TRAb. For both TCR sequencing and RNA sequencing, RNA was extracted from PBMCs using TRIzol. The diagnosis of Graves' disease was made according to American Thyroid Association guidelines. Patients were recruited from an endocrinology department in Xi'an, China. Each patient gave around 9 milliliters of peripheral blood, collected in an EDTA anticoagulant tube. Ficoll Paque Plus density gradient separation was used to isolate PBMCs, and no further T cell sorting was done. An Agilent 2100 Bioanalyzer and agarose gel were used to assess RNA quality, and a NanoDrop 2000 was used to measure RNA concentration. Details on this clonotype: What antigen it recognizes has not been identified. No base-level quality is on record; no much larger clone is a single base apart.

This sequence was found in a woman in her thirties or forties with Graves disease. Donor details come from another sample of the same person, matched by shared clones. Material: peripheral blood mononuclear cells (PBMCs), obtained when the disease was refractory, from a patient treated with antithyroid drugs.

The nucleotide sequence is given as TGTGCCAGCAGCTGGCCCGGGGGGGGCAATCAGCCCCAGCATTTT. Protein translation: CASSWPGGGNQPQHF. The rearrangement joined TRBV7-2 to TRBJ1-5; D gene: possibly TRBD1, on 5 matching bases. CDR1 and CDR2 (SGHTA, FQGNSA) derive from the germline V gene. The CDR3 goes from the cysteine to the phenylalanine over 15 residues. The only DNA kept is the CDR3, 45 bases in frame from the first base. At the junction V is shortened by 4 bases and J by 2 bases, with 12 bases in between.